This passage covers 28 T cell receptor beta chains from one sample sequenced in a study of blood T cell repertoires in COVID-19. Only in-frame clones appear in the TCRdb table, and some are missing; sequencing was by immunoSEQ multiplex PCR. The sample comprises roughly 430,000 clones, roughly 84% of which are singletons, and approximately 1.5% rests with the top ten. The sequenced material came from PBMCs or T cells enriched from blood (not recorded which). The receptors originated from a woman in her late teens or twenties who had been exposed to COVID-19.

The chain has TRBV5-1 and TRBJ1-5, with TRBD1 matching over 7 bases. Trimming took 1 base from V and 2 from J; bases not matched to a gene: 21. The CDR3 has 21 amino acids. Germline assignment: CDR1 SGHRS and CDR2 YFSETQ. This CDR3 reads CASSLTVRQGARQGGNQPQHF. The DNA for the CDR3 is TGCGCCAGCAGCTTGACCGTCCGACAGGGCGCGCGTCAGGGGGGCAATCAGCCCCAGCATTTT.

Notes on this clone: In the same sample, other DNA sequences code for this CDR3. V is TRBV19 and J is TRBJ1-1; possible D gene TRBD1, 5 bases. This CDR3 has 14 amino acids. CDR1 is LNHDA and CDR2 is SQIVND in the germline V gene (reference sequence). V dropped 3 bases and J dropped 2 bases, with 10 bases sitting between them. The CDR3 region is CASSIGQGNTEAFF. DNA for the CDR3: TGTGCCAGTAGTATCGGTCAGGGCAACACTGAAGCTTTCTTT.

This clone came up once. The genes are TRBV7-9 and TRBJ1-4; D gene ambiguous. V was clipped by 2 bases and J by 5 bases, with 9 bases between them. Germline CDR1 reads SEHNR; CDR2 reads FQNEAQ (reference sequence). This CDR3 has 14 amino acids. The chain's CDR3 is CASSLRDLNEKLFF. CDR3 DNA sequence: TGTGCCAGCAGCTTACGGGATCTGAATGAAAAACTGTTTTTT.

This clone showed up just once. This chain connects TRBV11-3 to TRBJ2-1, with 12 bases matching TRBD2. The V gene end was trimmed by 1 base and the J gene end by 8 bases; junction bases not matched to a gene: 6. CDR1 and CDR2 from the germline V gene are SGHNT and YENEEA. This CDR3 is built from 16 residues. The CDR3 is CASSLGGLAGWDEQFF. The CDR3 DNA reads TGTGCCAGCAGCTTAGGGGGACTAGCGGGCTGGGATGAGCAGTTCTTC.

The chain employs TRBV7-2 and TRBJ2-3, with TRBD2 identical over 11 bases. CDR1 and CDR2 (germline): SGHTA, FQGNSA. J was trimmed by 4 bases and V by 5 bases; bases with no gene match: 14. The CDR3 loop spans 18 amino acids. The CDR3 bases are TGTGCCAGCAGCCCTACTAAAATTAGCGGGAGGGCCCCAGATACGCAGTATTTT. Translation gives CASSPTKISGRAPDTQYF. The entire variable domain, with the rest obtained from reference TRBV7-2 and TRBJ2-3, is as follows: GAGVSQSPSNKVTEKGKDVELRCDPISGHTALYWYRQSLGQGLEFLIYFQGNSAPDKSGLPSDRFSAERTGGSVSTLTIQRTQQEDSAVYLCASSPTKISGRAPDTQYFGPGTRLTVL.

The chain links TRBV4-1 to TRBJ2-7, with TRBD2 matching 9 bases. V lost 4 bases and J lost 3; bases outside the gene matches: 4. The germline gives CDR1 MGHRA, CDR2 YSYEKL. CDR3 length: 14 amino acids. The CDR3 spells CASSPSGTYYEQYF. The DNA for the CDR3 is TGCGCCAGCAGCCCTAGCGGGACTTACTACGAGCAGTACTTC.

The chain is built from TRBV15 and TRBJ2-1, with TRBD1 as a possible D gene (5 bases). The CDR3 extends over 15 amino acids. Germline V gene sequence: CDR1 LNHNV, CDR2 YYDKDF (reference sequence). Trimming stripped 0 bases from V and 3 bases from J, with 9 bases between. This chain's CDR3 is CATSRDQGHYNEQFF. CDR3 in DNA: TGTGCCACCAGCAGAGATCAAGGACACTACAATGAGCAGTTCTTC.

Here the CDR3 reads CSVQDRGLGETQYF. Written as DNA, the CDR3 is TGCAGCGTACAAGACAGGGGGCTGGGAGAGACCCAGTACTTC. This rearrangement joins TRBV29-1 to TRBJ2-5; 10 bases agree with TRBD1. CDR1 SQVTM and CDR2 ANQGSEA come from the germline V gene. This CDR3 region has 14 residues. V lost 6 bases and J lost 4; bases outside the gene matches: 8.

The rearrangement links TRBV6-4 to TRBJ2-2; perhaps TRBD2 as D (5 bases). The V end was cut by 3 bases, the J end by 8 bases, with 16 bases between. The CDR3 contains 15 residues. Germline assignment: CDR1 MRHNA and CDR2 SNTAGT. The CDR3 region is CASSEGPNAGGELFF. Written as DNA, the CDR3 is TGTGCCAGCAGTGAAGGTCCCAACGCGGGTGGGGAGCTGTTTTTT.

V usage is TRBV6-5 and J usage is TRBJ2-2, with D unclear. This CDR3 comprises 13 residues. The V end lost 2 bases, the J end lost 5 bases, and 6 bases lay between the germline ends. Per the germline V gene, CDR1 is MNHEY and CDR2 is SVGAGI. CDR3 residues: CASSYLPTGELFF. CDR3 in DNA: TGTGCCAGCAGTTACCTCCCGACCGGGGAGCTGTTTTTT.

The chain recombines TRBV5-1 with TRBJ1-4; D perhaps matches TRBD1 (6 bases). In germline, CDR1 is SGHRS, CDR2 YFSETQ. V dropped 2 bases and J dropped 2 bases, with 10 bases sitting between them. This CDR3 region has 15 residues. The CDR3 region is CASSLTGSTNEKLFF. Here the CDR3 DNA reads TGCGCCAGCAGCTTAACAGGGAGCACTAATGAAAAACTGTTTTTT.

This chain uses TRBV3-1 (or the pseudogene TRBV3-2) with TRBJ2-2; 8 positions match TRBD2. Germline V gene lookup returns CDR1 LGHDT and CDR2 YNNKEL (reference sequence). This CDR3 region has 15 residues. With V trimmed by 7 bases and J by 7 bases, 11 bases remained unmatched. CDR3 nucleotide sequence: TGTGCCAGCATGTCCGGCGGGGGGTTGTTCGGGGAGCTGTTTTTT. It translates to CASMSGGGLFGELFF.

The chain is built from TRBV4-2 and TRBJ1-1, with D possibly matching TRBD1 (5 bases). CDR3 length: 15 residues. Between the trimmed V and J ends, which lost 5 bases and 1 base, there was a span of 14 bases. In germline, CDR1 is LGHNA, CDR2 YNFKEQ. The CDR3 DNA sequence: TGTGCCAGCAGCAAGATTAGCGGGGGGAACACTGAAGCTTTCTTT. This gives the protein CASSKISGGNTEAFF.

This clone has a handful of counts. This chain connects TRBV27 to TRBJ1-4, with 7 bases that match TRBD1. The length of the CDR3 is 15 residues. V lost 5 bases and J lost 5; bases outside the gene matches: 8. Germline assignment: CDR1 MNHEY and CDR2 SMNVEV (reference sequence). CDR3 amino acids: CASSVDRVENEKLFF. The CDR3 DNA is TGTGCCAGCAGTGTCGACAGGGTGGAGAATGAAAAACTGTTTTTT.

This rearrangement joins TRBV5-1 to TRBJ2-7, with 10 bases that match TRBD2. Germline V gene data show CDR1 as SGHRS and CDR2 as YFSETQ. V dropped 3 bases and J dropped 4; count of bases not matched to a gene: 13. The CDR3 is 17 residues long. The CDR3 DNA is TGCGCCAGCAGCTCCCTACCTCGGACTAGCGGAAGATACGAGCAGTACTTC. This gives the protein CASSSLPRTSGRYEQYF.

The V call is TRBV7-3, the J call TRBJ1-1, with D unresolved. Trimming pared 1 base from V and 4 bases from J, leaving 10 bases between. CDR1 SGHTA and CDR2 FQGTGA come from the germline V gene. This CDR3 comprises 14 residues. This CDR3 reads CASSLMTSGTEAFF. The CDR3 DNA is TGTGCCAGCAGCTTAATGACCTCGGGCACTGAAGCTTTCTTT.

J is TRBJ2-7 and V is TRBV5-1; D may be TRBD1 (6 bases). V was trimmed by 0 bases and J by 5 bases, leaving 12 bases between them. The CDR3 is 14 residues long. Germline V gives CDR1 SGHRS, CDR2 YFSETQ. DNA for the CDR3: TGCGCCAGCAGCTTGGTGGTGACAGGAAACGAGCAGTACTTC. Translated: CASSLVVTGNEQYF.

The CDR3 loop is CASSYPAGTIDTEAFF. As DNA, the CDR3 is TGTGCCAGCAGTTATCCGGCAGGGACTATTGACACTGAAGCTTTCTTT. This rearrangement joins TRBV6-5 to TRBJ1-1; D is possibly TRBD1 (5 bases). The germline CDR1 and CDR2 sequences are MNHEY and SVGAGI. The CDR3 contains 16 residues. V dropped 3 bases and J dropped 3 bases, with 17 bases sitting between them.

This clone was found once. CDR3 residues: CASSPIAGGYEGEQFF. The CDR3 DNA is TGTGCCAGCTCACCTATAGCGGGGGGCTATGAGGGTGAGCAGTTCTTC. The chain is built from TRBV18 and TRBJ2-1, with 10 bases aligning to TRBD2. The CDR3 runs to 16 residues. Trimming took 3 bases from V and 9 from J; bases not matched to a gene: 11. The germline CDR1 and CDR2 sequences are KGHSH and LQKENI.

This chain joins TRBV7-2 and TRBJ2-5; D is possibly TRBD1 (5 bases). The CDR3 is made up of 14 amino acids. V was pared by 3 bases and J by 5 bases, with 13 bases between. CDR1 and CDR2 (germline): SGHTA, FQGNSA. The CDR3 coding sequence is TGTGCCAGCAGCTTTTCGGGCGCAGGGGAGACCCAGTACTTC. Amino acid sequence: CASSFSGAGETQYF.

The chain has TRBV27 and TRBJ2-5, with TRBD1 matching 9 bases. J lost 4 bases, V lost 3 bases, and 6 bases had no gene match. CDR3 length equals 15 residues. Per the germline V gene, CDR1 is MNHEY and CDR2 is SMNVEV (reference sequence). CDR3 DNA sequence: TGTGCCAGCAGTTTCATTACAGGGGGCCTAGAGACCCAGTACTTC. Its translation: CASSFITGGLETQYF.

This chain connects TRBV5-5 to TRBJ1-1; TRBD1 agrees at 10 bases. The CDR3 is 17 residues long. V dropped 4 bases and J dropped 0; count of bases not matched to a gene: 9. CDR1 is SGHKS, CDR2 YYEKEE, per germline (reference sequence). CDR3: CASSPRQGAGMNTEAFF. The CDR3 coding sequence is TGTGCCAGCAGCCCCCGACAGGGGGCGGGGATGAACACTGAAGCTTTCTTT.

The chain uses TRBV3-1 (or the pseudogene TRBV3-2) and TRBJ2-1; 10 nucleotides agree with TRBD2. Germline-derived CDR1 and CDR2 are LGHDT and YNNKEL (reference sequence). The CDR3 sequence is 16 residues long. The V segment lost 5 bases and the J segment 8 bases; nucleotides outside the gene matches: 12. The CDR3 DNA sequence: TGTGCCAGCAGCTTAAGCCCGAGGCTAGCGGGAGATGAGCAGTTCTTC. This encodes CASSLSPRLAGDEQFF.

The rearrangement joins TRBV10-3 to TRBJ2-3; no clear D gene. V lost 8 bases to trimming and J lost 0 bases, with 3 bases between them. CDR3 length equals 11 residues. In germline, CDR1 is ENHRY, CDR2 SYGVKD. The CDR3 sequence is CAIGSTDTQYF. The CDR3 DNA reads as TGTGCCATCGGCAGCACAGATACGCAGTATTTT.

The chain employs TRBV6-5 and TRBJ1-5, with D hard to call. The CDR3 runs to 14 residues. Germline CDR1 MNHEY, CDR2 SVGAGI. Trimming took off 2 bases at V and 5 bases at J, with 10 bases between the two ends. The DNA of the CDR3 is TGTGCCAGCAGTTACGGCCAGGTAGATCAGCCCCAGCATTTT. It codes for CASSYGQVDQPQHF.

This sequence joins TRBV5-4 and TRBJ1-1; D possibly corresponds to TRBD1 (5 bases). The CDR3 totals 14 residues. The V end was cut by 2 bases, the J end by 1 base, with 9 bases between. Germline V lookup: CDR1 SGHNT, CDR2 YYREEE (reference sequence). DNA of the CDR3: TGTGCCAGCAGCTTAGTGACAGAGAACACTGAAGCTTTCTTT. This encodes CASSLVTENTEAFF.

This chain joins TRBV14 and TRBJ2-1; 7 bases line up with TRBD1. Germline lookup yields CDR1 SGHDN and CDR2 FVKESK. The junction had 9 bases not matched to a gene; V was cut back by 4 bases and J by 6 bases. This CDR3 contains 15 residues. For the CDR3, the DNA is TGTGCCAGCAGCCCAGTTAGGGGGCCCCGCAATGAGCAGTTCTTC. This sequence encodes CASSPVRGPRNEQFF.

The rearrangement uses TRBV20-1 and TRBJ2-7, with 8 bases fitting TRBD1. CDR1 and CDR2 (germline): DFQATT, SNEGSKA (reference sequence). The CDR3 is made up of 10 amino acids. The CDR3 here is CRTGAYEQYF. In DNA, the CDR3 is TGCAGGACAGGGGCCTACGAGCAGTACTTC.